The 30 T cell receptor beta chains presented below share a single source sample, sequenced in a study of T cells after posttransplantation cyclophosphamide (dated by TCRdb to the mid-2010s). This specimen's treatment or condition label, interpreted: high-dose cyclophosphamide on days +3 and +4 as single-agent GVHD prophylaxis. For conditioning, the PTCy patients got busulfan and fludarabine, then a related or unrelated marrow graft, followed by cyclophosphamide on days +3 and +4. Libraries came from the immunoSEQ multiplex PCR assay. In TCRdb, the immuneACCESS table is reduced to in-frame sequences with V and J assigned. These tables do not hold every clone; where another copy was compared, an unresolved V gene accounts for under half, and the others remain unexplained. The sample table shows 8,000 to 10,000 clones, and roughly 80% are seen once. The top ten hold around 14% of the sample. The sequenced sample was PBMCs, obtained 1,800 to 2,000 days after a stem cell transplant with posttransplant cyclophosphamide. The receptors stem from a female patient in her forties or fifties who received an allogeneic stem cell transplant from a related donor, was CMV-positive, and had no GVHD. Because of the transplant, the T cells may be the graft donor's rather than the patient's own.

The gene calls are TRBV5-6 and TRBJ2-7; D perhaps matches TRBD1 (5 bases). V lost 1 base, J lost 4 bases, and 15 bases lay in between. The CDR3 is 15 amino acids. Germline V gene lookup returns CDR1 SGHDT and CDR2 YYEEEE. The CDR3 DNA is TGTGCCAGCAGCTTGCTCCGGTCCTCAGGGTACGAGCAGTACTTC. This encodes CASSLLRSSGYEQYF.

The rearrangement links TRBV7-2 to TRBJ1-6; 9 bases agree with TRBD1. V shed 5 bases and J 10 bases; nucleotides not matched to a gene: 9. Germline-derived CDR1 and CDR2 are SGHTA and FQGNSA. The CDR3 has 15 amino acids. The CDR3: CASSAQQGARSPLHF. In nucleotides, the CDR3 is TGTGCCAGCAGCGCGCAACAGGGGGCACGGTCACCCCTCCACTTT.

The chain combines TRBV19 with TRBJ2-5; tentatively, D is TRBD2 (7 bases). The germline V gene encodes CDR1 LNHDA and CDR2 SQIVND (reference sequence). With 2 bases removed from V and 4 bases from J, the gap between germline ends came to 14 bases. CDR3 length: 15 residues. In DNA, the CDR3 is TGTGCCAGTAGTATAAGGGGGGGGAGGCTAGAGACCCAGTACTTC. It is translated as CASSIRGGRLETQYF.

This clone was observed a few times. The chain uses TRBV20-1 and TRBJ2-5; 9 bases map to TRBD1. Germline CDR1 is DFQATT and CDR2 is SNEGSKA (reference sequence). The length of the CDR3 is 11 residues. The V gene end was trimmed by 6 bases and the J gene end by 7 bases; junction bases not matched to a gene: 3. CDR3 sequence: CSALTGGTQYF. CDR3 sequence (DNA): TGCAGTGCACTGACAGGGGGGACCCAGTACTTC.

V gene TRBV9 combines with J gene TRBJ2-3; TRBD2 might be the D (6 bases). Germline CDR1 and CDR2: SGDLS and YYNGEE. CDR3 length: 15 amino acids. Between the trimmed V and J ends, which lost 5 bases and 0 bases, there was a span of 13 bases. The CDR3 sequence: CASSYRGISTDTQYF. CDR3 DNA sequence: TGTGCCAGCAGTTATCGGGGGATTAGCACAGATACGCAGTATTTT.

This sequence joins TRBV9 and TRBJ1-1, with TRBD1 matching over 10 bases. V was pared by 3 bases and J by 6 bases, with 8 bases of the junction left unmatched. The germline V gene encodes CDR1 SGDLS and CDR2 YYNGEE. The CDR3 length is 15 residues. For the CDR3, the DNA is TGTGCCAGCAGCGCCTCGAGACAGGGGGCTGCTGAAGCTTTCTTT. This encodes CASSASRQGAAEAFF.

The gene calls are TRBV10-3 and TRBJ1-6, with 8 bases aligning to TRBD1. Germline V gene lookup returns CDR1 ENHRY and CDR2 SYGVKD. This CDR3 has 13 residues. V was clipped by 3 bases and J by 14 bases; unmatched bases: 6. The CDR3 sequence: CAISDLQGVSLHF. The CDR3 DNA reads TGTGCCATCAGTGACCTACAGGGGGTGTCCCTCCACTTT.

The table lists this clone with a few counts. The chain is built from TRBV27 and TRBJ2-1; a possible D gene is TRBD1 (5 bases). V dropped 1 base and J dropped 6 bases, with 16 bases sitting between them. CDR3 length: 16 amino acids. Germline V lookup: CDR1 MNHEY, CDR2 SMNVEV (reference sequence). CDR3 amino acids: CASSLYGRVPLNEQFF. The CDR3 DNA follows: TGTGCCAGCAGTTTATATGGCAGGGTCCCTCTCAATGAGCAGTTCTTC.

This chain joins TRBV5-1 and TRBJ2-5; TRBD2 is a possible D gene (8 bases). Trimming shortened V by 4 bases and J by 5 bases, and 12 bases separated the two germline ends. The CDR3 runs to 13 residues. The germline gives CDR1 SGHRS, CDR2 YFSETQ. This chain's CDR3 is CASSREGAETQYF. The CDR3 DNA reads as TGCGCCAGCAGCCGGGAGGGGGCGGAGACCCAGTACTTC.

The J gene is TRBJ1-5, the V gene TRBV10-3; 9 positions agree with TRBD1. Germline V gene data show CDR1 as ENHRY and CDR2 as SYGVKD. The CDR3 consists of 16 residues. V was pared by 0 bases and J by 3 bases, with 3 bases of the junction left unmatched. Here the CDR3 reads CAISESGTGFNQPQHF. The CDR3 DNA sequence: TGTGCCATCAGTGAGTCTGGGACAGGGTTCAATCAGCCCCAGCATTTT.

V usage is TRBV6-6 and J usage is TRBJ2-2; 8 nucleotides align to TRBD1. The CDR3 is 16 amino acids. Germline CDR1 is MNHNY and CDR2 is SVGAGI (reference sequence). After removal of 6 bases from V and 9 bases from J, the junction contained 15 bases not matched to a gene. As DNA, the CDR3 is TGTGCCAGCAGCACCCTACCTTTCCAGGGGGCGCGGGAGCTGTTTTTT. This encodes CASSTLPFQGARELFF.

The chain joins TRBV14 to TRBJ1-1; tentatively, D is TRBD1 (5 bases). V was shortened by 4 bases and J by 4 bases, with 16 bases between the two germline ends. Germline CDR1 SGHDN, CDR2 FVKESK. This CDR3 region has 15 residues. The CDR3 is CASSLLREGGTEAFF. The DNA for the CDR3 is TGTGCCAGCAGCCTGCTCAGGGAGGGAGGCACTGAAGCTTTCTTT.

This clone appeared a few times. DNA of the CDR3: TGTGCCAGCAGCCAAGATCCTGCGGGGGGGATAGATACGCAGTATTTT. This codes for CASSQDPAGGIDTQYF. J is TRBJ2-3 and V is TRBV4-2; 9 positions match TRBD2. CDR1 and CDR2 (germline): LGHNA, YNFKEQ. The CDR3 contains 16 residues. The V segment lost 0 bases and the J segment 5 bases; nucleotides outside the gene matches: 6.

The chain uses TRBV12-5 and TRBJ1-1, with D possibly TRBD1 on 5 matching bases. The V gene lost 4 bases and the J gene lost 8 bases, with 17 bases spanning the gap. CDR1 and CDR2 from the germline V gene are LGHNT and FRNRAP. The CDR3 consists of 14 residues. Here the CDR3 DNA reads TGTGCTAGTGGTTCCACTACGACAGCGCCCGAAGCTTTCTTT. Its protein product is CASGSTTTAPEAFF.

This clone was observed a handful of times. The V gene is TRBV4-2, the J gene TRBJ1-1; D may be TRBD1 (6 bases). The CDR3 totals 14 residues. Germline CDR1 LGHNA, CDR2 YNFKEQ. The V end lost 1 base, the J end lost 2 bases, and 8 bases lay between the germline ends. The CDR3 DNA reads TGTGCCAGCAGCCAAGCAGGGGACAACACTGAAGCTTTCTTT. This encodes CASSQAGDNTEAFF.

The chain is built from TRBV27 and TRBJ1-1; TRBD1 is a possible D gene (5 bases). Looked up from germline, CDR1 is MNHEY and CDR2 is SMNVEV (reference sequence). This CDR3 region has 15 residues. V lost 5 bases, J lost 5 bases, and 18 bases lay in between. CDR3 bases: TGTGCCAGCAGTACGAAGGGCCAGGGAAGGACTGAAGCTTTCTTT. It translates to CASSTKGQGRTEAFF.

This clone was observed a few times. The J gene is TRBJ1-6, the V gene TRBV27, with D perhaps matching TRBD1 (5 bases). This CDR3 contains 15 residues. V dropped 8 bases and J dropped 6 bases, with 17 bases sitting between them. Germline CDR1 and CDR2: MNHEY and SMNVEV (reference sequence). DNA of the CDR3: TGTGCCAGCTCCCCCCAGGGTCCAGTTAATTCACCCCTCCACTTT. Protein product: CASSPQGPVNSPLHF.

The chain links TRBV27 to TRBJ2-4, with D unresolved. The CDR3 length is 13 residues. The germline V gene encodes CDR1 MNHEY and CDR2 SMNVEV (reference sequence). Trimming cost V 3 bases and J 2 bases, with 5 bases left between them. CDR3 amino acids: CASSFSTKNIQYF. In nucleotides, the CDR3 is TGTGCCAGCAGTTTTTCAACCAAAAACATTCAGTACTTC.

The V gene is TRBV28, the J gene TRBJ2-7; 10 bases fit TRBD1. CDR1 is MDHEN and CDR2 is SYDVKM in the germline V gene. This CDR3 is built from 14 residues. J lost 6 bases, V lost 6 bases, and 8 bases had no gene match. The DNA of the CDR3 is TGTGCCAGCAGGTTGGGACAGGGGCCAAGCGAGCAGTACTTC. Translation gives CASRLGQGPSEQYF. Looking up the rest from reference TRBV28 and TRBJ2-7 gives the full variable domain: DVKVTQSSRYLVKRTGEKVFLECVQDMDHENMFWYRQDPGLGLRLIYFSYDVKMKEKGDIPEGYSVSREKKERFSLILESASTNQTSMYLCASRLGQGPSEQYFGPGTRLTVT.

V gene TRBV19 combines with J gene TRBJ1-6, with D perhaps TRBD1 (6 bases). CDR1 and CDR2 from the germline V gene are LNHDA and SQIVND (reference sequence). Trimming took off 7 bases at V and 13 bases at J, with 14 bases between the two ends. The length of the CDR3 is 12 residues. CDR3 in amino acids: CASTDSVGPLHF. Written as DNA, the CDR3 is TGTGCCAGTACGGACAGCGTAGGCCCCCTCCACTTT. Together with reference TRBV19 and TRBJ1-6, the CDR3 gives the full variable domain: DGGITQSPKYLFRKEGQNVTLSCEQNLNHDAMYWYRQDPGQGLRLIYYSQIVNDFQKGDIAEGYSVSREKKESFPLTVTSAQKNPTAFYLCASTDSVGPLHFGNGTRLTVT.

This clone was counted only a few times. V is TRBV6-5 and J is TRBJ1-6; D gene unclear. The germline V and J ends were trimmed by 2 bases and 14 bases, with 10 bases remaining between them. Looked up from germline, CDR1 is MNHEY and CDR2 is SVGAGI. This CDR3 comprises 12 residues. As DNA, the CDR3 is TGTGCCAGCAGTTACAGGGCGGGGTCCCTCCACTTT. Residues: CASSYRAGSLHF.

The chain joins TRBV4-1 to TRBJ1-2, with 10 bases lining up with TRBD1. The CDR3 covers 14 residues. V dropped 4 bases and J dropped 8; count of bases not matched to a gene: 7. Germline V gives CDR1 MGHRA, CDR2 YSYEKL. Written as DNA, the CDR3 is TGCGCCAGCAGCCGACCGACAGGGGGCGACGGCTACACCTTC. Translation: CASSRPTGGDGYTF.

The rearrangement joins TRBV9 to TRBJ2-4; the match to TRBD1 covers 9 bases. The CDR3 has 17 residues. Germline V gene lookup returns CDR1 SGDLS and CDR2 YYNGEE. Unmatched junction bases numbered 12, after V lost 5 bases and J lost 3 bases. The CDR3 protein is CASSAGQGLFGKNIQYF. The CDR3 coding sequence is TGTGCCAGCAGTGCAGGACAGGGGTTATTCGGCAAAAACATTCAGTACTTC.

This chain links TRBV7-9 with TRBJ2-7, with TRBD1 matching 10 bases. The CDR3 is 15 amino acids. V gave up 5 bases and J gave up 3 bases; unmatched junction bases: 7. In germline, CDR1 is SEHNR, CDR2 FQNEAQ (reference sequence). The CDR3 reads CASSHRGQGVYEQYF. Here the CDR3 DNA reads TGTGCCAGCAGCCACAGAGGACAGGGGGTCTACGAGCAGTACTTC.

The chain combines TRBV7-2 with TRBJ1-5; TRBD1 agrees at 10 bases. The germline V gene encodes CDR1 SGHTA and CDR2 FQGNSA. V shed 1 base and J 0 bases; nucleotides not matched to a gene: 6. The CDR3 spans 18 residues. CDR3 amino acids: CASSLVGQGPYSNQPQHF. DNA for the CDR3: TGTGCCAGCAGCTTAGTGGGACAGGGGCCTTATAGCAATCAGCCCCAGCATTTT. The entire variable domain, with the rest obtained from reference TRBV7-2 and TRBJ1-5, is as follows: GAGVSQSPSNKVTEKGKDVELRCDPISGHTALYWYRQSLGQGLEFLIYFQGNSAPDKSGLPSDRFSAERTGGSVSTLTIQRTQQEDSAVYLCASSLVGQGPYSNQPQHFGDGTRLSIL.

This chain uses TRBV6-1 with TRBJ1-5; D is possibly TRBD1 (5 bases). V lost 6 bases and J 0 bases, leaving 6 bases between the germline ends. CDR1 MNHNS and CDR2 SASEGT come from the germline V gene. The CDR3 length is 13 residues. CDR3 in amino acids: CASRTGSNQPQHF. The CDR3, as DNA: TGTGCCAGCAGAACAGGTAGCAATCAGCCCCAGCATTTT.

The chain has TRBV6-6 and TRBJ1-2, with D perhaps TRBD1 (5 bases). Germline V gives CDR1 MNHNY, CDR2 SVGAGI (reference sequence). CDR3 size: 12 residues. V lost 6 bases and J 4 bases, leaving 9 bases between the germline ends. The CDR3 DNA reads as TGTGCCAGCAGCCGGGGGGTCTATGGCTACACCTTC. This encodes CASSRGVYGYTF.

The gene calls are TRBV9 and TRBJ1-3; weak D call: TRBD1 (6 bases). This CDR3 region has 14 residues. Germline assignment: CDR1 SGDLS and CDR2 YYNGEE. With 3 bases removed from V and 4 bases from J, the gap between germline ends came to 11 bases. The CDR3 reads CASSGQGLGNTIYF. For the CDR3, the DNA is TGTGCCAGCAGCGGCCAGGGGCTAGGAAACACCATATATTTT.

The V call is TRBV4-3, the J call TRBJ2-1, with 8 nucleotides matching TRBD2. Looked up from germline, CDR1 is LGHNA and CDR2 is YSLEER. J gave up 3 bases and V 0 bases, and 4 bases lay outside the gene matches. The CDR3 runs 16 residues. The chain's CDR3 is CASSQDGAGVYNEQFF. The CDR3 DNA follows: TGCGCCAGCAGCCAAGATGGAGCGGGGGTCTACAATGAGCAGTTCTTC.

The gene calls are TRBV7-3 and TRBJ2-7; D ambiguous. The V gene lost 5 bases and the J gene lost 3 bases, with 14 bases spanning the gap. This CDR3 is 14 amino acids long. Germline loops: CDR1 SGHTA, CDR2 FQGTGA. The CDR3 bases are TGTGCCAGCAGCCCCACGGGTGCCGACTACGAGCAGTACTTC. Residues: CASSPTGADYEQYF.